Reported below is one T cell receptor (beta chain). Its antigen remains unidentified. Some clones are missing from TCRdb's copy, which holds only in-frame ones; the method was immunoSEQ multiplex PCR. The repertoire holds 100,000 or so clones, around 84% seen once, with roughly 5.6% in the top ten. The data originate from a study of T cell responses to AZD1222 COVID-19 vaccine. The ends lost 0 bases at V and 2 bases at J; junction bases unmatched: 6. CDR3 length: 16 residues. Germline assignment: CDR1 SGDLS and CDR2 YYNGEE. Overall study findings and caveats: Repertoire samples came only from after the peak T cell response.

The clonotype comes from an adult who received the AZD1222 COVID-19 vaccine. This chain joins TRBV9 and TRBJ2-7; 9 nucleotides align to TRBD1. The source was peripheral blood, collected 28 days after the second AZD1222 dose. The CDR3 nucleotides are TGTGCCAGCAGCGTAGAGTCTGGGACAGGGACCTACGAGCAGTACTTC. Translating it yields CASSVESGTGTYEQYF.